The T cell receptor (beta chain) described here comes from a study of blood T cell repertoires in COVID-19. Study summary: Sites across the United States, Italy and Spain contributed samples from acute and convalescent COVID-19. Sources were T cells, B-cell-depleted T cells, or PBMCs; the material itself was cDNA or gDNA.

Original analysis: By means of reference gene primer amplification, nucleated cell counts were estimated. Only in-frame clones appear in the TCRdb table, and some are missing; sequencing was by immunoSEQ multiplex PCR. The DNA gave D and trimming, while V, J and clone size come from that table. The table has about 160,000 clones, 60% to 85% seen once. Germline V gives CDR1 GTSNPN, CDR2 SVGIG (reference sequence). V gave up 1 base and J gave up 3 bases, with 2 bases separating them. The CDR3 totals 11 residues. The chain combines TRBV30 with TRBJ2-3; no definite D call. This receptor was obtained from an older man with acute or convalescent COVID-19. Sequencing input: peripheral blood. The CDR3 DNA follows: TGTGCCTGGAGTGCTACAGATACGCAGTATTTT. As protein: CAWSATDTQYF.